The 30 T cell receptor beta chains presented below share a single source sample, sequenced in a study of OX40 agonist ivuxolimab in advanced cancers. TCRdb keeps only in-frame clones here, not all; method: immunoSEQ multiplex PCR. The sample has just under 95,000 clones, more than 75% seen once. The specimen comprised CD4+ or CD8+ T cells sorted from blood, sampled in a trial of the OX40 agonist ivuxolimab. These receptors all stem from an adult with an advanced solid tumor such as melanoma, head and neck, liver or kidney cancer.

V gene TRBV11-3 combines with J gene TRBJ2-2, with TRBD1 matching over 7 bases. Trimming cost V 5 bases and J 4 bases; bases outside gene matches: 7. CDR1 is SGHNT, CDR2 YENEEA, per germline. The CDR3 sequence is 15 residues long. CDR3 sequence reads: CASSPEGAGTGELFF. As DNA, the CDR3 is TGTGCCAGCAGCCCCGAGGGGGCGGGCACCGGGGAGCTGTTTTTT.

This rearrangement joins TRBV19 to TRBJ2-2, with no clear D. V lost 5 bases to trimming and J lost 0 bases, with 10 bases between them. This CDR3 comprises 15 residues. Germline V gene lookup returns CDR1 LNHDA and CDR2 SQIVND (reference sequence). CDR3 sequence reads: CASSLPRTNTGELFF. The CDR3, as DNA: TGTGCCAGTAGTCTGCCAAGGACGAACACCGGGGAGCTGTTTTTT.

The table lists this clone with a count of one. This rearrangement joins TRBV10-1 to TRBJ1-1; no clear D. V shed 4 bases and J shed 1 base, with 7 bases lying between them. The CDR3 totals 13 residues. Germline V gene lookup returns CDR1 WNHNN and CDR2 SYGVQD (reference sequence). DNA for the CDR3: TGCGCCAGCAGTGGTCCCGGGAACACTGAAGCTTTCTTT. Encoded protein: CASSGPGNTEAFF.

V is TRBV11-1 and J is TRBJ1-1; tentative D call: TRBD1 (6 bases). Per germline, CDR1 SGHAT and CDR2 FQDESV (reference sequence). Trimming cost V 5 bases and J 1 base, with 17 bases left between them. The CDR3 is made up of 16 amino acids. The CDR3 coding sequence is TGTGCCAGCAGCATTAGATCTACAGGGACGAACACTGAAGCTTTCTTT. Protein: CASSIRSTGTNTEAFF.

The J gene is TRBJ2-6, the V gene TRBV11-1; unclear D gene. CDR1 and CDR2 (germline): SGHAT, FQDESV (reference sequence). There are 16 residues in the CDR3. V lost 3 bases and J 0 bases, leaving 9 bases between the germline ends. The CDR3 DNA reads TGTGCCAGCAGCTTTGGACGGGCCTCTGGGGCCAACGTCCTGACTTTC. This gives the protein CASSFGRASGANVLTF.

The chain is built from TRBV11-1 and TRBJ2-3, with TRBD2 matching 8 bases. Germline assignment: CDR1 SGHAT and CDR2 FQDESV (reference sequence). This CDR3 has 15 amino acids. V trimming: 5 bases; J trimming: 3 bases; junction bases outside the gene matches: 7. In DNA, the CDR3 is TGTGCCAGCAGCCCCGGCCGGGGGGGGACAGATACGCAGTATTTT. This codes for CASSPGRGGTDTQYF.

In this sample, this clone turned up once. The genes are TRBV6-5 and TRBJ2-5, with 8 nucleotides matching TRBD1. The J call may be wrong; the DNA end is better matched by TRBJ2-7. The CDR3 is 14 amino acids. Germline CDR1 MNHEY, CDR2 SVGAGI. The CDR3 here is CASSDRTGSYEQYF. The DNA for the CDR3 is TGTGCCAGCAGTGACAGGACAGGGTCCTACGAGCAGTACTTC.

This clone appeared a few times. The chain is built from TRBV27 and TRBJ2-2; D perhaps matches TRBD2 (5 bases). The V end lost 7 bases, the J end lost 6 bases, and 12 bases lay between the germline ends. CDR1 and CDR2 (germline): MNHEY, SMNVEV (reference sequence). This CDR3 has 13 amino acids. The CDR3 coding sequence is TGTGCCAGCACCCCGGGGTTGGCCGGGGAGCTGTTTTTT. Amino acid sequence: CASTPGLAGELFF.

The chain is built from TRBV7-9 and TRBJ2-3; 12 bases match TRBD2. The CDR3 has 16 amino acids. V was clipped by 4 bases and J by 4 bases; unmatched bases: 6. Per the germline V gene, CDR1 is SEHNR and CDR2 is FQNEAQ (reference sequence). This CDR3 reads CASSYLAGGRADTQYF. CDR3 DNA: TGTGCCAGCAGCTATCTAGCGGGGGGGAGGGCAGATACGCAGTATTTT. The entire variable domain, with the rest obtained from reference TRBV7-9 and TRBJ2-3, is as follows: DTGVSQNPRHKITKRGQNVTFRCDPISEHNRLYWYRQTLGQGPEFLTYFQNEAQLEKSRLLSDRFSAERPKGSFSTLEIQRTEQGDSAMYLCASSYLAGGRADTQYFGPGTRLTVL.

This chain connects TRBV27 to TRBJ1-5, with D uncertain. CDR3 length: 15 residues. Germline CDR1 reads MNHEY; CDR2 reads SMNVEV (reference sequence). V dropped 2 bases and J dropped 2 bases, with 10 bases sitting between them. CDR3: CASSLLGQRNQPQHF. The CDR3 bases are TGTGCCAGCAGTTTACTCGGGCAGCGCAATCAGCCCCAGCATTTT.

This clone has a single count. The chain carries TRBV5-4 and TRBJ2-2; 7 bases agree with TRBD2. V lost 3 bases, J lost 1 base, and 9 bases stayed unmatched. The CDR3 has 17 residues. Germline V gene data show CDR1 as SGHNT and CDR2 as YYREEE (reference sequence). CDR3 nucleotides: TGTGCCAGCAGCTCGGGCCGTCGCGGGGGGAACACCGGGGAGCTGTTTTTT. Its protein is CASSSGRRGGNTGELFF.

V and J are TRBV30 and TRBJ2-7; a possible D gene is TRBD2 (6 bases). This CDR3 has 13 residues. In germline, CDR1 is GTSNPN, CDR2 SVGIG (reference sequence). V lost 5 bases and J lost 7, with 18 bases in between. CDR3 bases: TGTGCCTGGTCGCAGGGAGGAAGCCGAGAGCAGTACTTC. Amino acid sequence: CAWSQGGSREQYF.

The rearrangement joins TRBV6-5 to TRBJ1-5; maybe TRBD1 (6 bases). V was shortened by 4 bases and J by 0 bases, with 10 bases between the two germline ends. Germline V gene lookup returns CDR1 MNHEY and CDR2 SVGAGI. CDR3 length: 15 residues. The CDR3 nucleotides are TGTGCCAGCAGTTCAACAGGGTATAGCAATCAGCCCCAGCATTTT. This encodes CASSSTGYSNQPQHF.

This clone was seen just once. The rearrangement uses TRBV18 and TRBJ2-1; 8 nucleotides line up with TRBD1. Germline CDR1 and CDR2: KGHSH and LQKENI. After removal of 3 bases from V and 5 bases from J, the junction contained 3 bases not matched to a gene. This CDR3 is 14 amino acids long. CDR3 sequence reads: CASSPSTGDNEQFF. The CDR3 DNA is TGTGCCAGCTCACCGTCGACAGGGGACAATGAGCAGTTCTTC.

The chain couples TRBV9 to TRBJ1-2; D is possibly TRBD1 (5 bases). Between the trimmed V and J ends, which lost 0 bases and 4 bases, there was a span of 13 bases. The germline V gene has CDR1 SGDLS and CDR2 YYNGEE. There are 15 residues in the CDR3. The CDR3 reads CASSVGQGRSYGYTF. As DNA, the CDR3 is TGTGCCAGCAGCGTAGGGCAGGGACGGTCCTATGGCTACACCTTC.

This chain uses TRBV5-4 with TRBJ1-4, with 7 positions matching TRBD1. The V gene's germline CDR1 is SGHNT and CDR2 YYREEE (reference sequence). J gave up 3 bases and V 4 bases, and 3 bases lay outside the gene matches. The CDR3 covers 14 residues. The CDR3 DNA reads TGTGCCAGCAGCCCAGGGGGTCCTAATGAAAAACTGTTTTTT. It yields the protein CASSPGGPNEKLFF.

This clone came up once. This chain uses TRBV4-1 with TRBJ2-5, with TRBD2 matching over 10 bases. The CDR3 spans 16 residues. Trimming cost V 0 bases and J 4 bases; bases outside gene matches: 5. CDR1 is MGHRA and CDR2 is YSYEKL in the germline V gene. The CDR3 bases are TGCGCCAGCAGCCAAGATCCAGCGGGGGGGCGAGAGACCCAGTACTTC. Residues: CASSQDPAGGRETQYF.

V gene TRBV27 combines with J gene TRBJ2-3, with D maybe TRBD2 (5 bases). In germline, CDR1 is MNHEY, CDR2 SMNVEV (reference sequence). Trimming pared 5 bases from V and 3 bases from J, leaving 12 bases between. The CDR3 totals 14 residues. Written as DNA, the CDR3 is TGTGCCAGCAGTAGAGGGATGTATACAGATACGCAGTATTTT. It specifies CASSRGMYTDTQYF.

The chain recombines TRBV11-3 with TRBJ1-1, with D possibly TRBD1 on 5 matching bases. The CDR3 sequence is 14 residues long. Looked up from germline, CDR1 is SGHNT and CDR2 is YENEEA. V lost 5 bases to trimming and J lost 5 bases, with 15 bases between them. CDR3 DNA sequence: TGTGCCAGCAGCCCCTCCGGGGCCGAGACTGAAGCTTTCTTT. It specifies CASSPSGAETEAFF.

This chain links TRBV29-1 with TRBJ2-7; 9 bases fit TRBD1. J gave up 4 bases and V 7 bases, and 2 bases lay outside the gene matches. The CDR3 runs 11 residues. CDR1 and CDR2 (germline): SQVTM, ANQGSEA. The CDR3 is CSGGTGYEQYF. The CDR3 coding sequence is TGCAGCGGCGGGACAGGGTACGAGCAGTACTTC.

The genes are TRBV7-2 and TRBJ1-6; unclear D gene. The CDR3 has 12 residues. Deletions cut 5 bases from V and 10 bases from J, with 9 bases between. Germline CDR1 and CDR2: SGHTA and FQGNSA. The CDR3 nucleotides read TGTGCCAGCAGCCCCCAAGGGTCACCCCTCCACTTT. This codes for CASSPQGSPLHF.

V gene TRBV19 combines with J gene TRBJ1-3, with D unclear. Germline CDR1 reads LNHDA; CDR2 reads SQIVND (reference sequence). This CDR3 region has 15 residues. The V end lost 7 bases, the J end lost 1 base, and 14 bases lay between the germline ends. CDR3 sequence reads: CASKGLYGSGNTIYF. CDR3 sequence (DNA): TGTGCCAGTAAGGGATTATACGGGTCTGGAAACACCATATATTTT.

The chain has TRBV2 and TRBJ1-2; TRBD1 aligns across 7 bases. This CDR3 is built from 13 residues. V gave up 6 bases and J gave up 8 bases; unmatched junction bases: 9. Per the germline V gene, CDR1 is SNHLY and CDR2 is FYNNEI. This chain's CDR3 is CASRHPRQGGYTF. The CDR3 DNA reads as TGTGCCAGCAGACACCCTCGACAGGGCGGCTACACCTTC.

The chain has TRBV4-3 and TRBJ1-2, with D hard to call. The CDR3 runs 14 residues. Germline-derived CDR1 and CDR2 are LGHNA and YSLEER. Between the trimmed V and J ends, which lost 0 bases and 5 bases, there was a span of 10 bases. CDR3 DNA: TGCGCCAGCAGCCAAGATTGGGCAGATTATGGCTACACCTTC. Translated, it gives CASSQDWADYGYTF.

The chain carries TRBV5-4 and TRBJ1-4; 10 bases fit TRBD1. With 10 bases clipped from V and 6 bases from J, the junction kept 6 bases outside the gene matches. The CDR3 runs to 13 residues. Germline V gene lookup returns CDR1 SGHNT and CDR2 YYREEE (reference sequence). As DNA, the CDR3 is TGTGCCTGCCGGGACAGGGGATATGAAAAACTGTTTTTT. Translated: CACRDRGYEKLFF.

The chain joins TRBV2 to TRBJ1-6; no definite D call. Germline V gives CDR1 SNHLY, CDR2 FYNNEI. Trimming pared 3 bases from V and 7 bases from J, leaving 10 bases between. The CDR3 is 14 amino acids. In DNA, the CDR3 is TGTGCCAGCAGTGAGAGGAGAGGGAATTCACCCCTCCACTTT. It yields the protein CASSERRGNSPLHF.

The V call is TRBV5-1, the J call TRBJ1-1; no firm D call. The germline gives CDR1 SGHRS, CDR2 YFSETQ. Trimming removed 4 bases at V and 1 base at J, with 11 bases between. The CDR3 sequence is 14 residues long. CDR3 protein: CASSTDSSNTEAFF. CDR3 DNA sequence: TGCGCCAGCAGCACAGACTCCTCGAACACTGAAGCTTTCTTT.

This chain connects TRBV7-3 to TRBJ2-1; weak D call: TRBD2 (5 bases). The CDR3 runs to 13 residues. The ends were cut back, 1 base at V and 5 bases at J, with 6 bases in the middle. Germline assignment: CDR1 SGHTA and CDR2 FQGTGA. The CDR3 DNA is TGTGCCAGCAGCTTAAAGAGGGACAATGAGCAGTTCTTC. The encoded protein is CASSLKRDNEQFF.

The chain carries TRBV14 and TRBJ2-5; D remains ambiguous. Germline CDR1 reads SGHDN; CDR2 reads FVKESK. Trimming took 0 bases from V and 4 from J, leaving 12 bases between them. This CDR3 comprises 15 residues. In nucleotides, the CDR3 is TGTGCCAGCAGCCAAGATGTGGCGGTTACAGAGACCCAGTACTTC. It is translated as CASSQDVAVTETQYF.

The chain uses TRBV30 and TRBJ2-7, with no clear D. Germline V CDR1 and CDR2: GTSNPN, SVGIG (reference sequence). Trimming pared 3 bases from V and 6 bases from J, leaving 15 bases between. The CDR3 has 13 amino acids. CDR3 amino acids: CAWSPGRAGEQYF. The CDR3 DNA follows: TGTGCCTGGAGCCCCGGGCGAGCTGGCGAGCAGTACTTC.